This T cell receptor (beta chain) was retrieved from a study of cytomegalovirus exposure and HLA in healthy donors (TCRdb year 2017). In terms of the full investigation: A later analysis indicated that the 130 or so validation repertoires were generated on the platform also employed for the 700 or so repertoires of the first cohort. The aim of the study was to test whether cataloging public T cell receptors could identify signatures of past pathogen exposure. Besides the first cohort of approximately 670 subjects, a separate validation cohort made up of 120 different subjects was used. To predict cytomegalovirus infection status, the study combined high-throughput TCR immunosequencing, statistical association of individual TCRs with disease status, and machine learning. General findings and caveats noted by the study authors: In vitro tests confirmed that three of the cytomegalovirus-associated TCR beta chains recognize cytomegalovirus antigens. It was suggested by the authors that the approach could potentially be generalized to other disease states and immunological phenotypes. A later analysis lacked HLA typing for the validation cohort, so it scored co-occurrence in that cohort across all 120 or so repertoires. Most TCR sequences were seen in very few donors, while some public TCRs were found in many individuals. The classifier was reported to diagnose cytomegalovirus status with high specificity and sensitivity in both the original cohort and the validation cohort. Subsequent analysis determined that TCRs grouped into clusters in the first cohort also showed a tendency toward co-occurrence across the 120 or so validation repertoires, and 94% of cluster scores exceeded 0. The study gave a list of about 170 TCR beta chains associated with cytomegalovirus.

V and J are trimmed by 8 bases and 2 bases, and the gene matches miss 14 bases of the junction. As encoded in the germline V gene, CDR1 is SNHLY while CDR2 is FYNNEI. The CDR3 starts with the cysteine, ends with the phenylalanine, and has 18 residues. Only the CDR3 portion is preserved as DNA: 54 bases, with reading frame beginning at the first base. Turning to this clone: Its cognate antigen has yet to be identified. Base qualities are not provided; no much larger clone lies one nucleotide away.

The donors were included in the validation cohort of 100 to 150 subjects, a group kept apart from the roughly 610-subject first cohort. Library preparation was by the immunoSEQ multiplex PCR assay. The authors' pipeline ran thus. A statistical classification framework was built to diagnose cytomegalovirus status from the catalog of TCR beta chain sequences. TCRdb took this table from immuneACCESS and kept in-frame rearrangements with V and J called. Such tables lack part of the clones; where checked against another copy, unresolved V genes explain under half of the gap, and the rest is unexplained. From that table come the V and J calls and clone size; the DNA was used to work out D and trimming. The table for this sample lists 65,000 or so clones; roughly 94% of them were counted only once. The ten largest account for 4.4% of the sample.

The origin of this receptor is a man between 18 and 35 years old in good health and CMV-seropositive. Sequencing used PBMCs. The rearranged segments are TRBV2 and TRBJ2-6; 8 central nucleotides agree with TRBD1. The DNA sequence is TGTGCCAGCGGAGAAGGCGGGACAGGCGAAACTGGGGCCAACGTCCTGACTTTC. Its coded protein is CASGEGGTGETGANVLTF.